The present T cell receptor (beta chain) was sequenced within a study of blood T cell repertoires in COVID-19. Study-level information: COVID-19 samples collected from the United States, Italy and Spain covered acute and convalescent phases. PBMCs, B-cell-depleted T cells, or T cells were the source of the cDNA or gDNA that made up the material.

Repertoires were generated with immunoSEQ multiplex PCR, while TCRdb's copy carries only in-frame clones and drops some. The sample comprises 150,000 to 200,000 clones, about 92% of which are singletons, and 15% to 20% rests with the top ten. The sequenced sample was peripheral blood. This TCR was recovered from a man in his 60s with active or convalescent COVID-19.

The CDR3 DNA reads as TGTGCCAGCTCCCAACTACGCGGGTCTCGTCAGACTAACTATGGCTACACCTTC. Its protein is CASSQLRGSRQTNYGYTF. The chain has TRBV18 and TRBJ1-2; no clear D gene. Germline V lookup: CDR1 KGHSH, CDR2 LQKENI. Trimming pared 6 bases from V and 0 bases from J, leaving 23 bases between. This CDR3 has 18 amino acids.